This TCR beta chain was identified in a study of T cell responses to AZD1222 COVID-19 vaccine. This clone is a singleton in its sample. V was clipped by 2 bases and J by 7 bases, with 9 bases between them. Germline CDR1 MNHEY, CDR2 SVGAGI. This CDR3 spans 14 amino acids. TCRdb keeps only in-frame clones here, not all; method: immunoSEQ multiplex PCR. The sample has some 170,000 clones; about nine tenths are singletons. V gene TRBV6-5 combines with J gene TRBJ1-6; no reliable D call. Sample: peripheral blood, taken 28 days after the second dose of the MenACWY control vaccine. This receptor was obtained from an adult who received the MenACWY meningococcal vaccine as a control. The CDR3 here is CASSYVARNSPLHF. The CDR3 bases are TGTGCCAGCAGTTACGTCGCCCGGAATTCACCCCTCCACTTT.